The entry that follows covers one T cell receptor beta chain sequence. These data belong to a study of T cells in Graves' hyperthyroidism and ophthalmopathy. RNA transcripts were the template for amplifying TCR beta CDR3 regions. In the first-round RT-PCR of the TCR CDR3, the HTBI primer set was used. In TCRdb, the multiplex PCR reads were re-called with MiXCR into one record per CDR3 protein. The sample holds fewer than 400,000 distinct CDR3 sequences; 15% to 18% are singletons and the top ten take approximately 30%. This CDR3 is built from 15 residues. Germline values: CDR1 LGHDT, CDR2 YNNKEL (reference sequence). V was cut by 1 base and J by 5 bases, with 11 bases left in between.

The rearrangement joins TRBV3-1 to TRBJ2-2; D is tentatively TRBD1 or TRBD2 (5 bases each). Sequenced material: blood. This TCR derives from a woman between 18 and 29 years old with Graves' hyperthyroidism that later progressed to Graves' ophthalmopathy. The CDR3 DNA reads TGTGCCAGCAGCCAAGGGGGACGTGAGACCGGGGAGCTGTTTTTT. It is translated as CASSQGGRETGELFF. Full variable domain (missing parts from reference TRBV3-1 and TRBJ2-2): DTAVSQTPKYLVTQMGNDKSIKCEQNLGHDTMYWYKQDSKKFLKIMFSYNNKELIINETVPNRFSPKSPDKAHLNLHINSLELGDSAVYFCASSQGGRETGELFFGEGSRLTVL.